Each of the 20 T cell receptor beta chains below was sequenced from the same sample in a study of blood T cell repertoires in COVID-19. Sequencing used immunoSEQ multiplex PCR; TCRdb keeps in-frame clones, though not all of them. The data show 150,000 or so clones, with 84% seen just once and 5.8% held by the top ten. The source material was PBMCs or T cells enriched from blood (not recorded which). The receptors come from a woman between 50 and 59 years old who had been exposed to COVID-19.

This clone was counted only a few times. V usage is TRBV7-2 and J usage is TRBJ2-2; TRBD2 matches 14 bases. There are 18 residues in the CDR3. V shed 5 bases, J shed 6 bases, and the junction held 11 bases outside the gene matches. Germline CDR1 and CDR2: SGHTA and FQGNSA. Here the CDR3 reads CASSARLAGGLRAGELFF. Here the CDR3 DNA reads TGTGCCAGCAGCGCCCGACTAGCGGGGGGGCTTAGGGCCGGGGAGCTGTTTTTT.

The J gene is TRBJ1-1, the V gene TRBV12-3 or TRBV12-4; 7 positions agree with TRBD1. Trimming took 1 base from V and 6 from J; bases not matched to a gene: 2. The CDR3 length is 13 residues. In DNA form, the CDR3 reads TGTGCCAGCAGTTTAGGGACAGGCGCTGAAGCTTTCTTT. Its translation: CASSLGTGAEAFF.

The V gene is TRBV20-1, the J gene TRBJ2-7, with TRBD2 matching over 9 bases. Germline loops: CDR1 DFQATT, CDR2 SNEGSKA (reference sequence). The CDR3 runs to 13 residues. The J segment lost 4 bases and the V segment lost 3 bases, leaving 4 bases of the junction unmatched. The chain's CDR3 is CSASGSGGYEQYF. CDR3 coding DNA: TGCAGTGCTAGTGGTAGCGGGGGATACGAGCAGTACTTC.

V gene TRBV6-1 combines with J gene TRBJ1-6; D is ambiguous. CDR3 length: 16 amino acids. CDR1 is MNHNS, CDR2 SASEGT, per germline. V shed 3 bases and J shed 0 bases, with 9 bases lying between them. DNA of the CDR3: TGTGCCAGCAGTGATTCGGCAGGCTCCTATAATTCACCCCTCCACTTT. Protein sequence: CASSDSAGSYNSPLHF.

This clone was counted once. The chain links TRBV27 to TRBJ2-7; 7 bases fit TRBD1. Germline CDR1 and CDR2: MNHEY and SMNVEV (reference sequence). Trimming removed 7 bases from V and 2 bases from J; junction bases left unmatched: 11. The CDR3 spans 15 residues. For the CDR3, the DNA is TGTGCCAGCACCACCCGGTACAGGGGCACCTACGAGCAGTACTTC. Translating gives CASTTRYRGTYEQYF.

This clone was observed many times. The chain joins TRBV7-2 to TRBJ1-1; D not certain. This CDR3 spans 15 amino acids. Trimming took 2 bases from V and 6 from J, leaving 16 bases between them. Per the germline V gene, CDR1 is SGHTA and CDR2 is FQGNSA. The CDR3 protein is CASSLTISRSAEAFF. The DNA of the CDR3 is TGTGCCAGCAGCTTAACGATCTCCCGATCGGCTGAAGCTTTCTTT.

The gene calls are TRBV7-2 and TRBJ1-3; 8 bases map to TRBD1. The CDR3 contains 14 residues. The J segment lost 4 bases and the V segment lost 5 bases, leaving 4 bases of the junction unmatched. Germline CDR1 is SGHTA and CDR2 is FQGNSA. CDR3 residues: CASSQGTGGNTIYF. The CDR3 region has the DNA TGTGCCAGCAGCCAAGGGACAGGCGGAAACACCATATATTTT.

The chain recombines TRBV18 with TRBJ2-6, with 7 bases fitting TRBD1. Germline lookup yields CDR1 KGHSH and CDR2 LQKENI. This CDR3 is 17 amino acids long. The V segment lost 3 bases and the J segment 0 bases; nucleotides outside the gene matches: 5. The CDR3 DNA follows: TGTGCCAGCTCACCTCCAGGGGGAAGCTCTGGGGCCAACGTCCTGACTTTC. Its translation: CASSPPGGSSGANVLTF. Based on the CDR3 plus reference TRBV18 and TRBJ2-6, the full variable domain is NAGVMQNPRHLVRRRGQEARLRCSPMKGHSHVYWYRQLPEEGLKFMVYLQKENIIDESGMPKERFSAEFPKEGPSILRIQQVVRGDSAAYFCASSPPGGSSGANVLTFGAGSRLTVL.

This chain uses TRBV18 with TRBJ2-5, with TRBD2 identical over 8 bases. There are 16 residues in the CDR3. CDR1 is KGHSH, CDR2 LQKENI, per germline. V shed 0 bases and J 4 bases; nucleotides not matched to a gene: 7. The CDR3: CASSPPGGLVGETQYF. The CDR3 nucleotides read TGTGCCAGCTCACCACCGGGGGGACTAGTGGGAGAGACCCAGTACTTC.

This chain joins TRBV30 and TRBJ2-7; maybe TRBD2 (5 bases). This CDR3 is 16 amino acids long. Germline V gives CDR1 GTSNPN, CDR2 SVGIG (reference sequence). V was pared by 4 bases and J by 0 bases, with 19 bases between. CDR3 residues: CAWTPLQRLSSYEQYF. CDR3 in DNA: TGTGCCTGGACCCCACTGCAGAGACTATCCTCCTACGAGCAGTACTTC.

V and J are TRBV4-1 and TRBJ2-5; 8 bases are a match to TRBD2. Per the germline V gene, CDR1 is MGHRA and CDR2 is YSYEKL. Unmatched junction bases numbered 7, after V lost 0 bases and J lost 4 bases. The CDR3 is 16 amino acids. Here the CDR3 DNA reads TGCGCCAGCAGCCAAGATGCCGGGGGGGTCAGAGAGACCCAGTACTTC. Protein: CASSQDAGGVRETQYF.

This clone came up a few times. The V gene is TRBV9, the J gene TRBJ2-2, with TRBD2 identical over 12 bases. The V gene's germline CDR1 is SGDLS and CDR2 YYNGEE. The V gene end was trimmed by 0 bases and the J gene end by 7 bases; junction bases not matched to a gene: 7. The CDR3 has 17 amino acids. The CDR3 nucleotides are TGTGCCAGCAGCGTAGCTAGCGGGAGGGCCTCGATCGGGGAGCTGTTTTTT. It is translated as CASSVASGRASIGELFF.

The V call is TRBV3-1 (or the pseudogene TRBV3-2), the J call TRBJ1-5, with D maybe TRBD1 (5 bases). This CDR3 contains 13 residues. From germline, CDR1 is LGHDT and CDR2 YNNKEL (reference sequence). Trimming cost V 2 bases and J 10 bases, with 12 bases left between them. CDR3 bases: TGTGCCAGCAGCCAACAGGGTGTTCAACCCCAGCATTTT. Its translation is CASSQQGVQPQHF.

The rearrangement links TRBV3-1 (or the pseudogene TRBV3-2) to TRBJ2-6; D perhaps matches TRBD1 (5 bases). Trimming stripped 5 bases from V and 6 bases from J, with 14 bases between. Germline loops: CDR1 LGHDT, CDR2 YNNKEL (reference sequence). This CDR3 has 15 amino acids. The CDR3 DNA follows: TGTGCCAGCAGCAAATCCAGGGCCCTGGCCAACGTCCTGACTTTC. This translates into CASSKSRALANVLTF.

This rearrangement joins TRBV10-2 to TRBJ1-4; 8 bases fit TRBD1. CDR3 length: 14 residues. The trim removed 6 bases at V and 5 bases at J, leaving 5 bases unmatched. From germline, CDR1 is WSHSY and CDR2 SAAADI. The CDR3 DNA follows: TGCGCCAGCAGCGGGGACAGGTCGAATGAAAAACTGTTTTTT. Amino acids: CASSGDRSNEKLFF.

The chain has TRBV11-3 and TRBJ2-5; 9 bases fit TRBD2. In germline, CDR1 is SGHNT, CDR2 YENEEA. The CDR3 length is 15 residues. The V gene end was trimmed by 5 bases and the J gene end by 4 bases; junction bases not matched to a gene: 8. CDR3 sequence (DNA): TGTGCCAGCAGCCTAAGCGGGGGGCCGGCAGAGACCCAGTACTTC. The encoded protein is CASSLSGGPAETQYF.

This clone was detected a few times. This chain connects TRBV10-1 to TRBJ2-1; unclear D gene. V was cut by 0 bases and J by 0 bases, with 6 bases left in between. This CDR3 has 15 residues. Germline loops: CDR1 WNHNN, CDR2 SYGVQD (reference sequence). CDR3: CASSESRGSYNEQFF. CDR3 nucleotide sequence: TGCGCCAGCAGTGAGTCGCGCGGCTCCTACAATGAGCAGTTCTTC.

The V call is TRBV11-1, the J call TRBJ2-7, with a possible D match to TRBD1 (6 bases). The V and J ends lost 0 bases and 3 bases respectively, with 12 bases between them. Germline CDR1 and CDR2: SGHAT and FQDESV (reference sequence). This CDR3 is 15 amino acids long. CDR3 DNA sequence: TGTGCCAGCAGCTTAGCGCCGGCAGGGGACTACGAGCAGTACTTC. Translating it yields CASSLAPAGDYEQYF.

This chain joins TRBV18 and TRBJ1-2; unclear D gene. CDR1 is KGHSH, CDR2 LQKENI, per germline. This CDR3 contains 14 residues. Deletions cut 1 base from V and 1 base from J, with 7 bases between. The CDR3 DNA follows: TGTGCCAGCTCACCACTCGGTATTAACTATGGCTACACCTTC. Translated: CASSPLGINYGYTF. The whole variable domain, filled in from reference TRBV18 and TRBJ1-2, reads NAGVMQNPRHLVRRRGQEARLRCSPMKGHSHVYWYRQLPEEGLKFMVYLQKENIIDESGMPKERFSAEFPKEGPSILRIQQVVRGDSAAYFCASSPLGINYGYTFGSGTRLTVV.

The chain has TRBV7-2 and TRBJ1-4; D is unclear. The CDR3 has 15 amino acids. Germline assignment: CDR1 SGHTA and CDR2 FQGNSA. V lost 2 bases and J 8 bases, leaving 15 bases between the germline ends. The CDR3 coding sequence is TGTGCCAGCAGCTTAAGGCCGGGGATAAACGAAAAACTGTTTTTT. This encodes CASSLRPGINEKLFF.